The source of this T cell receptor (beta chain) is a study of T cells in Graves' hyperthyroidism and ophthalmopathy. This clonotype showed up many times. V was trimmed by 4 bases and J by 8 bases, leaving 8 bases between them. The CDR3 is made up of 11 amino acids. Amplification of TCR beta CDR3 regions was performed using RNA transcripts as template. HTBI primers were used for first-round RT-PCR of the TCR CDR3. Using its own MiXCR run on the multiplex PCR reads, TCRdb lists one record per CDR3 protein. This table holds 400,000 to 500,000 distinct CDR3 sequences, 12% to 15% found once. Sequenced: blood. The sequence came from a young woman with Graves' hyperthyroidism. The V gene is TRBV12-3 or TRBV12-4, the J gene TRBJ1-2; D gene ambiguous. CDR3 protein: CASSWNFGYTF. The CDR3 bases are TGTGCCAGCAGTTGGAACTTCGGCTACACCTTC.